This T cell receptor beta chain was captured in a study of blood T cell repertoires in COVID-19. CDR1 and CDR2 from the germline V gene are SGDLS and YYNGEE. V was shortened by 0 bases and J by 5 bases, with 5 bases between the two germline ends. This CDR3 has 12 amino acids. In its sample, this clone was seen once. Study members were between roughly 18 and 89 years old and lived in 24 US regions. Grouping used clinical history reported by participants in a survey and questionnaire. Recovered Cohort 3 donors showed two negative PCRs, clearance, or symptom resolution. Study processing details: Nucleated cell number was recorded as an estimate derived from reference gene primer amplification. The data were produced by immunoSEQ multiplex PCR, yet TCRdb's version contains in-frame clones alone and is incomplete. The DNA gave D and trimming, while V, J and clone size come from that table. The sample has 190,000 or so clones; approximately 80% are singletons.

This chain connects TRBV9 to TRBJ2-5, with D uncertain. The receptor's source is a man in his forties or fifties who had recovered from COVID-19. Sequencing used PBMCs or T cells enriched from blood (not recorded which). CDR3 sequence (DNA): TGTGCCAGCAGCGTAGACTTGGAGACCCAGTACTTC. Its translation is CASSVDLETQYF.